This TCR beta chain was profiled in a study of blood T cells in healthy people across ages. Germline assignment: CDR1 LGHDT and CDR2 YNNKEL (reference sequence). The ends lost 7 bases at V and 1 base at J; junction bases unmatched: 7. The CDR3 runs to 14 residues. The use of a sample-barcoded 5' primer and a J-beta primer mix characterized a second PCR of about 7 to 12 cycles. Each CDR3 protein is one row after TCRdb ran MiXCR on the 5' RACE reads. The sample contains 1,300,000 or so distinct CDR3 sequences, 55% to 75% of which appear only once. The clonotype originates from a man between 18 and 29 years old in good health. Sequencing was performed on blood. This chain links TRBV3-1 with TRBJ2-7; 7 bases map to TRBD2. CDR3 coding DNA: TGTGCCAGCAACGCAGTTAGCGGGTCCTACGAGCAGTACTTC. Amino acid sequence: CASNAVSGSYEQYF.